Listed here is a single T cell receptor beta chain. What it recognizes is unknown. These data come from a study of shared clonotypes between healthy human individuals. General study points: It was only blood that was sampled, and tissue repertoires likely differ.

It was into CD45RA+ naive and CD45RA-negative memory subsets that the CD4+ cells were split. The genomic DNA of each subset was split evenly across several immunoSEQ plates. Generated by immunoSEQ multiplex PCR, the TCRdb table keeps only in-frame clones and is missing some. Here the sample spans some 2,500,000 clones, about 90% being singletons. The TCR comes from a man between 18 and 35 years old in good health. Some clones in this sample may be carry-over from other donors' samples. The sequenced sample consisted of naive CD4+ T cells from PBMCs. Subset indicated: CD45RA+ positively selected.

The CDR3 loop is CASKLSEKLFF. For the CDR3, the DNA is TGTGCCAGCAAATTAAGTGAAAAACTGTTTTTT. The rearrangement uses TRBV6-6 and TRBJ1-4, with D uncertain. The germline V and J ends were trimmed by 7 bases and 7 bases, with 7 bases remaining between them. Germline-derived CDR1 and CDR2 are MNHNY and SVGAGI (reference sequence). The CDR3 runs 11 residues.